Shown below are 3 T cell receptor beta chains from a single sample sequenced in a study of tumour-infiltrating T cells in Burkitt lymphoma. Produced via immunoSEQ multiplex PCR; TCRdb's table is partial and in-frame only. The profile shows 1,300 or so clones, around 83% of them singletons. Sequenced sample: tumor tissue. The receptors were gathered from a human donor with Burkitt lymphoma.

The chain couples TRBV5-1 to TRBJ2-2; 10 bases map to TRBD2. V dropped 4 bases and J dropped 3; count of bases not matched to a gene: 6. The CDR3 has 16 residues. Germline V gene sequence: CDR1 SGHRS, CDR2 YFSETQ. As DNA, the CDR3 is TGCGCCAGCAGCGCCCAGCTAGCGGGGGACACCGGGGAGCTGTTTTTT. It specifies CASSAQLAGDTGELFF. Using reference TRBV5-1 and TRBJ2-2 for the parts outside the CDR3, the full variable domain is KAGVTQTPRYLIKTRGQQVTLSCSPISGHRSVSWYQQTPGQGLQFLFEYFSETQRNKGNFPGRFSGRQFSNSRSEMNVSTLELGDSALYLCASSAQLAGDTGELFFGEGSRLTVL.

The J gene is TRBJ2-1, the V gene TRBV4-2; no definite D call. V was clipped by 0 bases and J by 8 bases, with 11 bases between them. This CDR3 has 14 residues. Germline CDR1 reads LGHNA; CDR2 reads YNFKEQ. The CDR3 is CASSQEAPVDEQFF. CDR3 bases: TGTGCCAGCAGCCAAGAGGCTCCCGTCGATGAGCAGTTCTTC.

The gene calls are TRBV6-5 and TRBJ2-1; D perhaps matches TRBD2 (5 bases). The CDR3 has 14 residues. Germline V gene sequence: CDR1 MNHEY, CDR2 SVGAGI. The V end lost 8 bases, the J end lost 5 bases, and 16 bases lay between the germline ends. In nucleotides, the CDR3 is TGTGCCAGCTCCGGACTCACGGGCGACAATGAGCAGTTCTTC. Amino acid sequence: CASSGLTGDNEQFF.